The 32 T cell receptor beta chains listed next were all sequenced from one sample in a study of T cells in Graves' hyperthyroidism and ophthalmopathy. Amplification yielded TCR beta CDR3 regions, with RNA transcripts as the source. HTBI primers were the set used in a first-round RT-PCR of the TCR CDR3. TCRdb reprocessed the multiplex PCR reads with MiXCR, giving one entry per CDR3 protein. The data contain nearly 600,000 distinct CDR3 sequences, approximately 15% of them seen just once; the ten biggest clones take up more than 4.5%. Sequencing used blood. The source of these receptors is a woman under 40 with Graves' hyperthyroidism that later progressed to Graves' ophthalmopathy.

In its sample, this clonotype was seen many times. The V gene is TRBV2, the J gene TRBJ1-2; 10 nucleotides match TRBD1. The junction had 13 bases not matched to a gene; V was cut back by 6 bases and J by 6 bases. CDR3 length: 16 residues. Germline V lookup: CDR1 SNHLY, CDR2 FYNNEI. The DNA for the CDR3 is TGTGCCAGCAGGGAACCGGGACAGGGGCATCTAGATGGCTACACCTTC. Translated, it gives CASREPGQGHLDGYTF. The entire variable domain, with the rest obtained from reference TRBV2 and TRBJ1-2, is as follows: EPEVTQTPSHQVTQMGQEVILRCVPISNHLYFYWYRQILGQKVEFLVSFYNNEISEKSEIFDDQFSVERPDGSNFTLKIRSTKLEDSAMYFCASREPGQGHLDGYTFGSGTRLTVV.

This clonotype was recorded many times. V is TRBV20-1 and J is TRBJ2-1; D unclear. Trimming cost V 4 bases and J 7 bases, with 8 bases left between them. The germline gives CDR1 DFQATT, CDR2 SNEGSKA (reference sequence). This CDR3 spans 11 amino acids. The CDR3 DNA follows: TGCAGTGCTAATCCGAGTAATGAGCAGTTCTTC. It translates to CSANPSNEQFF.

J is TRBJ2-7 and V is TRBV2; the match to TRBD1 covers 7 bases. This CDR3 has 13 amino acids. Germline V gene sequence: CDR1 SNHLY, CDR2 FYNNEI. J lost 0 bases, V lost 8 bases, and 4 bases had no gene match. DNA for the CDR3: TGTGCCAGCGTCGGGACAGACTCCTACGAGCAGTACTTC. Translation gives CASVGTDSYEQYF.

This clonotype was counted ten times or more. V usage is TRBV10-3 and J usage is TRBJ2-1; D is perhaps TRBD2 (5 bases). Germline CDR1 and CDR2: ENHRY and SYGVKD. V was clipped by 3 bases and J by 3 bases, with 6 bases between them. The CDR3 spans 13 residues. Here the CDR3 reads CAISDGDYNEQFF. The CDR3 bases are TGTGCCATCAGTGACGGGGACTACAATGAGCAGTTCTTC.

The V call is TRBV5-4, the J call TRBJ1-6, with D hard to call. Germline V gives CDR1 SGHNT, CDR2 YYREEE (reference sequence). The CDR3 loop spans 13 amino acids. Trimming took off 0 bases at V and 10 bases at J, with 8 bases between the two ends. CDR3: CASSLASESPLHF. The CDR3 nucleotides are TGTGCCAGCAGCTTGGCGTCAGAATCACCCCTCCACTTT. The full variable domain, completed using reference TRBV5-4 and TRBJ1-6, is ETGVTQSPTHLIKTRGQQVTLRCSSQSGHNTVSWYQQALGQGPQFIFQYYREEENGRGNFPPRFSGLQFPNYSSELNVNALELDDSALYLCASSLASESPLHFGNGTRLTVT.

This clonotype was counted at least ten times. This chain joins TRBV6-1 and TRBJ2-7; D might be TRBD2 (5 bases). The CDR3 runs 17 residues. Germline CDR1 reads MNHNS; CDR2 reads SASEGT. V was cut by 5 bases and J by 1 base, with 21 bases left in between. DNA of the CDR3: TGTGCCAGCAGTCGGAACCGGGGAGACCTTGAATCCTACGAGCAGTACTTC. Its translation is CASSRNRGDLESYEQYF.

The chain joins TRBV3-1 to TRBJ2-7; 12 positions match TRBD2. The CDR3 has 17 residues. V lost 1 base to trimming and J lost 3 bases; unmatched junction nucleotides: 7. Germline V CDR1 and CDR2: LGHDT, YNNKEL (reference sequence). The DNA for the CDR3 is TGTGCCAGCAGCCAAGTGGCTAGCGGGAGGGTACACTACGAGCAGTACTTC. Its translation: CASSQVASGRVHYEQYF.

This clonotype showed up many times. This chain uses TRBV20-1 with TRBJ1-2; D gene unclear. Trimming removed 5 bases at V and 2 bases at J, with 6 bases between. The CDR3 runs to 11 residues. The germline V gene encodes CDR1 DFQATT and CDR2 SNEGSKA (reference sequence). This CDR3 is CSADGNYGYTF. In nucleotides, the CDR3 is TGCAGTGCTGATGGGAACTATGGCTACACCTTC.

The chain recombines TRBV2 with TRBJ1-2; 7 bases are shared with TRBD1. CDR3 size: 18 residues. Trimming cost V 3 bases and J 8 bases; bases outside gene matches: 21. Germline CDR1 and CDR2: SNHLY and FYNNEI. In DNA form, the CDR3 reads TGTGCCAGCAGTGATAATCGACAGGGCAGCGTGGGGGTAGGGGGCTACACCTTC. It specifies CASSDNRQGSVGVGGYTF.

This clonotype has just a few counts. The chain recombines TRBV5-1 with TRBJ2-3; TRBD2 matches 7 bases. The CDR3 loop spans 15 amino acids. CDR1 SGHRS and CDR2 YFSETQ come from the germline V gene. The J segment lost 4 bases and the V segment lost 6 bases, leaving 11 bases of the junction unmatched. The CDR3 bases are TGCGCCAGCACCCTTGTGGGGGGAGGGCCAGATACGCAGTATTTT. This encodes CASTLVGGGPDTQYF.

This clonotype was recorded many times. V and J are TRBV20-1 and TRBJ2-7, with TRBD2 matching over 8 bases. The CDR3 is 16 residues long. CDR1 and CDR2 from the germline V gene are DFQATT and SNEGSKA (reference sequence). V was clipped by 0 bases and J by 0 bases; unmatched bases: 7. The CDR3 loop reads CSAREASGYLSYEQYF. The CDR3 bases are TGCAGTGCTAGAGAGGCTAGCGGGTACCTCTCCTACGAGCAGTACTTC.

This clonotype was picked up many times. CDR3 region: CASSLPTKWDRESSYEQYF. For the CDR3, the DNA is TGTGCCAGCAGTTTACCTACAAAATGGGACAGGGAGAGCTCCTACGAGCAGTACTTC. The chain employs TRBV28 and TRBJ2-7; 9 bases agree with TRBD1. The length of the CDR3 is 19 residues. The J segment lost 0 bases and the V segment lost 2 bases, leaving 14 bases of the junction unmatched. Germline-derived CDR1 and CDR2 are MDHEN and SYDVKM.

This clonotype was detected ten times or more. The chain carries TRBV24-1 and TRBJ2-1, with TRBD2 identical over 11 bases. The germline V gene has CDR1 KGHDR and CDR2 SFDVKD. V lost 5 bases and J lost 8; bases outside the gene matches: 7. This CDR3 has 15 amino acids. The DNA of the CDR3 is TGTGCCACCAGTGGGACTAGCGGGCTCGCAGATGAGCAGTTCTTC. It is translated as CATSGTSGLADEQFF.

This clonotype was counted between two and nine times. The V call is TRBV19, the J call TRBJ1-3; TRBD1 agrees at 9 bases. The CDR3 is 15 amino acids. Trimming at V came to 8 bases and at J to 2 bases, leaving 7 bases not matched to a gene. The germline V gene encodes CDR1 LNHDA and CDR2 SQIVND (reference sequence). The CDR3: CASGQGNPAGNTIYF. CDR3 sequence (DNA): TGTGCCAGTGGACAGGGGAACCCGGCTGGAAACACCATATATTTT. Filled out from reference TRBV19 and TRBJ1-3, the complete variable domain reads DGGITQSPKYLFRKEGQNVTLSCEQNLNHDAMYWYRQDPGQGLRLIYYSQIVNDFQKGDIAEGYSVSREKKESFPLTVTSAQKNPTAFYLCASGQGNPAGNTIYFGEGSWLTVV.

In this sample, this clonotype turned up a few times. The V and J genes are TRBV5-1 and TRBJ2-6; D ambiguous. Trimming pared 2 bases from V and 1 base from J, leaving 7 bases between. The CDR3 has 15 residues. Germline values: CDR1 SGHRS, CDR2 YFSETQ. The CDR3 loop reads CASSFQRSGANVLTF. Written as DNA, the CDR3 is TGCGCCAGCAGCTTTCAGCGTTCTGGGGCCAACGTCCTGACTTTC.

This clonotype has only a few counts. This sequence joins TRBV3-1 and TRBJ2-1; TRBD2 agrees at 7 bases. After removal of 0 bases from V and 4 bases from J, the junction contained 9 bases not matched to a gene. From germline, CDR1 is LGHDT and CDR2 YNNKEL (reference sequence). This CDR3 comprises 17 residues. The CDR3 here is CASSQDPEAGYYNEQFF. CDR3 DNA: TGTGCCAGCAGCCAAGACCCCGAAGCGGGGTATTACAATGAGCAGTTCTTC.

The V gene is TRBV19, the J gene TRBJ1-1, with unresolved D. Trimming cost V 3 bases and J 1 base, with 3 bases left between them. CDR3 size: 12 residues. Looked up from germline, CDR1 is LNHDA and CDR2 is SQIVND (reference sequence). The chain's CDR3 is CASSMENTEAFF. The CDR3 nucleotides are TGTGCCAGTAGTATGGAGAACACTGAAGCTTTCTTT.

This chain links TRBV6-5 with TRBJ2-7; maybe TRBD1 (6 bases). Trimming cost V 2 bases and J 6 bases, with 17 bases left between them. CDR3 length equals 15 residues. Germline loops: CDR1 MNHEY, CDR2 SVGAGI. CDR3 amino acids: CASSYLNTGIGEQYF. For the CDR3, the DNA is TGTGCCAGCAGTTACCTCAACACAGGGATCGGCGAGCAGTACTTC.

As concerns this clonotype: This may be a read error, as it is one base from a much larger clone. The chain combines TRBV7-7 with TRBJ2-1; TRBD2 might be the D (5 bases). TRBJ2-7 matches the DNA end more closely, so the J call is doubtful. Looked up from germline, CDR1 is SSHAT and CDR2 is FNYEAQ (reference sequence). This CDR3 contains 14 residues. CDR3 sequence: CASSLDGNYNEQYF. CDR3 DNA: TGTGCTAGCAGCTTAGACGGGAACTACAATGAGCAGTACTTC.

This clonotype was counted a few times. The rearrangement uses TRBV6-1 and TRBJ2-1, with D possibly TRBD2 on 6 matching bases. The germline V gene encodes CDR1 MNHNS and CDR2 SASEGT. This CDR3 is 14 amino acids long. V was shortened by 6 bases and J by 6 bases, with 15 bases between the two germline ends. The CDR3: CASRAAGPTNEQFF. CDR3 in DNA: TGTGCCAGCAGGGCCGCGGGACCCACCAATGAGCAGTTCTTC.

This clonotype was seen at least ten times. J is TRBJ2-7 and V is TRBV20-1; 10 bases agree with TRBD2. The junction had 8 bases not matched to a gene; V was cut back by 3 bases and J by 0 bases. This CDR3 spans 16 amino acids. Germline V gene sequence: CDR1 DFQATT, CDR2 SNEGSKA (reference sequence). The CDR3 region is CSASGPGTSVSYEQYF. The DNA for the CDR3 is TGCAGTGCTAGTGGACCCGGGACTAGCGTCTCCTACGAGCAGTACTTC.

Ten or more counts support this clonotype. The chain recombines TRBV20-1 with TRBJ1-5; D perhaps matches TRBD1 (5 bases). The length of the CDR3 is 13 residues. V lost 5 bases, J lost 0 bases, and 8 bases lay in between. Per germline, CDR1 DFQATT and CDR2 SNEGSKA (reference sequence). The CDR3 nucleotides are TGCAGTGCTTGGGACGGTAGCAATCAGCCCCAGCATTTT. It translates to CSAWDGSNQPQHF.

This clonotype was seen more than once but under ten times. This chain uses TRBV4-1 with TRBJ2-7; no firm D call. V shed 4 bases and J shed 0 bases, with 10 bases lying between them. The CDR3 is 14 residues long. Germline CDR1 is MGHRA and CDR2 is YSYEKL. The CDR3 DNA reads as TGCGCCAGCAGCCCCTCCCAGAGCTCCTACGAGCAGTACTTC. As protein: CASSPSQSSYEQYF.

In nucleotides, the CDR3 is TGTGCCAGCAGTCCCGGGACAGAGCACAATGAGCAGTTCTTC. It yields the protein CASSPGTEHNEQFF. This chain connects TRBV27 to TRBJ2-1, with TRBD1 matching 7 bases. Germline loops: CDR1 MNHEY, CDR2 SMNVEV (reference sequence). The CDR3 sequence is 14 residues long. V shed 5 bases and J 5 bases; nucleotides not matched to a gene: 6.

Only a few counts were recorded for this clonotype. This chain connects TRBV24-1 to TRBJ2-2; possible D gene TRBD2, 6 bases. Germline lookup yields CDR1 KGHDR and CDR2 SFDVKD. Trimming removed 5 bases at V and 6 bases at J, with 15 bases between. There are 15 residues in the CDR3. Here the CDR3 DNA reads TGTGCCACCAGTGCCCGGGGACTTTCGTCCGGGGAGCTGTTTTTT. Translating it yields CATSARGLSSGELFF.

V is TRBV10-3 and J is TRBJ1-4, with D unresolved. This CDR3 is 15 amino acids long. V gave up 4 bases and J gave up 0 bases, with 9 bases separating them. The germline gives CDR1 ENHRY, CDR2 SYGVKD. The CDR3 nucleotides read TGTGCCATCAGTGCCTCGGGATCAACTAATGAAAAACTGTTTTTT. Protein sequence: CAISASGSTNEKLFF.

Only a few counts were recorded for this clonotype. This could be a read error, since a much larger clone is one nucleotide away. V usage is TRBV7-2 and J usage is TRBJ2-1, with no clear D. Germline-derived CDR1 and CDR2 are SGHTA and FQGNSA. This CDR3 contains 14 residues. The chain's CDR3 is CASGLLGSYNEQFF. CDR3 DNA sequence: TGTGCCAGCGGCTTATTGGGCTCGTACAATGAGCAGTTCTTC.

This clonotype was counted at least ten times. The chain is built from TRBV19 and TRBJ1-1, with a weak D call TRBD1 (6 bases). The CDR3 is made up of 14 amino acids. The germline CDR1 and CDR2 sequences are LNHDA and SQIVND (reference sequence). The ends were cut back, 2 bases at V and 3 bases at J, with 10 bases in the middle. The CDR3 spells CASSIYRADTEAFF. Written as DNA, the CDR3 is TGTGCCAGTAGTATATACAGGGCCGACACTGAAGCTTTCTTT.

About this clonotype itself: This may be a read error: a much more frequent sequence differs by one nucleotide. J is TRBJ1-1 and V is TRBV30, with D hard to call. CDR1 is GTSNPN, CDR2 SVGIG, per germline (reference sequence). This CDR3 is 14 amino acids long. The ends were cut back, 0 bases at V and 4 bases at J, with 12 bases in the middle. CDR3 DNA: TGTGCCTGGAGTGTGAGGTCAATCTTCACTGAAGCTTTCTTT. Its translation: CAWSVRSIFTEAFF.

The V gene is TRBV6-5, the J gene TRBJ1-2; D is perhaps TRBD1 (5 bases). Germline CDR1 and CDR2: MNHEY and SVGAGI. The CDR3 length is 13 residues. Between the trimmed V and J ends, which lost 0 bases and 8 bases, there was a span of 10 bases. CDR3 amino acids: CASSYSPGPGYTF. CDR3 sequence (DNA): TGTGCCAGCAGTTACTCCCCAGGGCCGGGCTACACCTTC.

This clonotype was seen many times. The chain recombines TRBV30 with TRBJ1-5; D uncertain. The V and J ends lost 0 bases and 3 bases respectively, with 6 bases between them. Germline CDR1 reads GTSNPN; CDR2 reads SVGIG (reference sequence). The CDR3 runs to 13 residues. CDR3 amino acids: CAWSVADNQPQHF. The CDR3 bases are TGTGCCTGGAGTGTAGCAGACAATCAGCCCCAGCATTTT.

This clonotype has a count of ten or more. The chain uses TRBV6-6 and TRBJ1-1, with TRBD1 as a possible D gene (5 bases). Germline V gene data show CDR1 as MNHNY and CDR2 as SVGAGI (reference sequence). Deletions cut 2 bases from V and 4 bases from J, with 11 bases between. This CDR3 comprises 14 residues. The CDR3 DNA reads TGTGCCAGCAGTTACGGGGGTAAGGGCACTGAAGCTTTCTTT. Amino acids: CASSYGGKGTEAFF.